These 24 T cell receptor beta chains originate from one sample sequenced in a study of cytomegalovirus exposure and HLA in healthy donors. Sequencing used immunoSEQ multiplex PCR; TCRdb keeps in-frame clones, though not all of them. The sample lists tens of thousands of clones; roughly nine tenths were seen once. Sequencing used PBMCs. These receptors came from a man younger than 35 in good health and CMV-seronegative.

This rearrangement joins TRBV5-6 to TRBJ2-1; possible D gene TRBD2, 6 bases. There are 15 residues in the CDR3. V lost 2 bases and J lost 0, with 9 bases in between. Germline CDR1 SGHDT, CDR2 YYEEEE. The DNA of the CDR3 is TGTGCCAGCAGCTTACGGGAGAACTCCTACAATGAGCAGTTCTTC. The encoded protein is CASSLRENSYNEQFF.

This chain links TRBV30 with TRBJ2-7; tentative D call: TRBD2 (6 bases). Trimming shortened V by 0 bases and J by 1 base, and 16 bases separated the two germline ends. CDR1 is GTSNPN, CDR2 SVGIG, per germline (reference sequence). The CDR3 totals 16 residues. In DNA, the CDR3 is TGTGCCTGGAGTGTGGATCGAGGCGGGACTTCCTACGAGCAGTACTTC. It codes for CAWSVDRGGTSYEQYF.

This clone was found once. The chain uses TRBV15 and TRBJ2-5; D may be TRBD2 (6 bases). The V gene's germline CDR1 is LNHNV and CDR2 YYDKDF (reference sequence). V lost 0 bases to trimming and J lost 2 bases, with 10 bases between them. This CDR3 spans 15 amino acids. The CDR3 nucleotides read TGTGCCACCAGCAGAGACGGGACTCCACAAGAGACCCAGTACTTC. It is translated as CATSRDGTPQETQYF.

J is TRBJ1-5 and V is TRBV30, with D uncertain. Germline CDR1 reads GTSNPN; CDR2 reads SVGIG (reference sequence). This CDR3 is built from 15 residues. The V end was cut by 3 bases, the J end by 3 bases, with 15 bases between. DNA for the CDR3: TGTGCCTGGAGGAGGGCAGACATTATCAATCAGCCCCAGCATTTT. As protein: CAWRRADIINQPQHF. Full variable domain (missing parts from reference TRBV30 and TRBJ1-5): SQTIHQWPATLVQPVGSPLSLECTVEGTSNPNLYWYRQAAGRGLQLLFYSVGIGQISSEVPQNLSASRPQDRQFILSSKKLLLSDSGFYLCAWRRADIINQPQHFGDGTRLSIL.

This chain uses TRBV28 with TRBJ2-3; TRBD2 matches at 11 bases. Germline V gives CDR1 MDHEN, CDR2 SYDVKM. Losses at the gene ends were 6 bases for V and 3 bases for J; bases not matched to a gene: 11. CDR3 length: 17 amino acids. CDR3 loop: CASSTPLGLADTDTQYF. DNA of the CDR3: TGTGCCAGCAGCACACCGTTGGGACTAGCGGATACAGATACGCAGTATTTT.

The chain is built from TRBV7-2 and TRBJ2-5; 11 positions match TRBD2. Germline CDR1 SGHTA, CDR2 FQGNSA. The junction had 10 bases not matched to a gene; V was cut back by 6 bases and J by 1 base. CDR3 length: 17 amino acids. CDR3 DNA sequence: TGTGCCAGCAGTCCTATTCCGGGACTAGCGGCCCAAGAGACCCAGTACTTC. Amino acids: CASSPIPGLAAQETQYF.

The sample holds one count of this clone. V gene TRBV5-5 combines with J gene TRBJ2-4; 8 bases line up with TRBD1. Trimming cost V 0 bases and J 8 bases; bases outside gene matches: 4. This CDR3 has 14 amino acids. Germline V gene lookup returns CDR1 SGHKS and CDR2 YYEKEE (reference sequence). The CDR3 spells CASSLDPGGYIQYF. The DNA of the CDR3 is TGTGCCAGCAGCTTGGATCCAGGGGGCTACATTCAGTACTTC.

The chain's CDR3 is CASSHRRQNEKLFF. The CDR3 DNA follows: TGTGCCAGCAGCCATCGCAGGCAAAATGAAAAACTGTTTTTT. The rearrangement joins TRBV14 to TRBJ1-4; unclear D gene. The ends were cut back, 3 bases at V and 5 bases at J, with 10 bases in the middle. CDR1 and CDR2 from the germline V gene are SGHDN and FVKESK. The CDR3 runs to 14 residues.

The chain couples TRBV7-2 to TRBJ1-1; possible D gene TRBD1, 5 bases. Trimming removed 5 bases from V and 2 bases from J, with 9 bases in between. The CDR3 runs to 13 residues. From germline, CDR1 is SGHTA and CDR2 FQGNSA. The CDR3 nucleotides are TGTGCCAGCAGCCTACAGGAAAACACTGAAGCTTTCTTT. Protein sequence: CASSLQENTEAFF.

The rearrangement uses TRBV5-6 and TRBJ2-1, with D perhaps TRBD2 (5 bases). CDR3 size: 12 residues. The germline gives CDR1 SGHDT, CDR2 YYEEEE. Trimming pared 3 bases from V and 11 bases from J, leaving 12 bases between. This chain's CDR3 is CASSSKTIKQFF. The CDR3 nucleotides read TGTGCCAGCAGCTCAAAGACTATCAAGCAGTTCTTC.

This chain connects TRBV7-2 to TRBJ2-7; 9 bases agree with TRBD1. CDR3 length: 14 amino acids. V shed 7 bases and J 4 bases; nucleotides not matched to a gene: 8. Germline lookup yields CDR1 SGHTA and CDR2 FQGNSA. This CDR3 is CASIGGDRVYEQYF. In DNA form, the CDR3 reads TGTGCCAGCATTGGGGGGGACAGGGTTTACGAGCAGTACTTC.

The rearrangement uses TRBV10-3 and TRBJ2-5; 8 bases are a match to TRBD1. The CDR3 spans 15 residues. Trimming took 3 bases from V and 2 from J; bases not matched to a gene: 5. Germline V gene sequence: CDR1 ENHRY, CDR2 SYGVKD. The CDR3 here is CAISDTGTGQETQYF. In nucleotides, the CDR3 is TGTGCCATCAGTGATACCGGGACAGGACAAGAGACCCAGTACTTC.

The rearrangement links TRBV28 to TRBJ1-5, with TRBD1 matching 9 bases. The germline V gene encodes CDR1 MDHEN and CDR2 SYDVKM. With 6 bases clipped from V and 2 bases from J, the junction kept 11 bases outside the gene matches. The CDR3 covers 17 residues. The CDR3 protein is CASRDTGGRFGNQPQHF. CDR3 nucleotide sequence: TGTGCCAGCAGAGATACAGGGGGCAGGTTTGGCAATCAGCCCCAGCATTTT.

The chain links TRBV9 to TRBJ2-1, with TRBD1 matching 8 bases. Germline values: CDR1 SGDLS, CDR2 YYNGEE. The junction had 17 bases not matched to a gene; V was cut back by 4 bases and J by 8 bases. There are 17 residues in the CDR3. CDR3 coding DNA: TGTGCCAGCAGCCCCGATCCCTCGGACAGGGTGTTACATGAGCAGTTCTTC. This gives the protein CASSPDPSDRVLHEQFF.

The chain is built from TRBV28 and TRBJ1-2, with 8 bases that match TRBD1. Per the germline V gene, CDR1 is MDHEN and CDR2 is SYDVKM. CDR3 size: 13 residues. V was clipped by 3 bases and J by 5 bases; unmatched bases: 2. In nucleotides, the CDR3 is TGTGCCAGCAGTTTTTGGACAGGGTATGGCTACACCTTC. Protein product: CASSFWTGYGYTF.

This chain connects TRBV27 to TRBJ1-5; the D gene is possibly TRBD1 (6 bases). Per the germline V gene, CDR1 is MNHEY and CDR2 is SMNVEV (reference sequence). V lost 2 bases and J lost 5, with 10 bases in between. The CDR3 runs to 14 residues. CDR3 sequence (DNA): TGTGCCAGCAGTTTAAGAGGGGGGGATCAGCCCCAGCATTTT. Translation: CASSLRGGDQPQHF.

The V call is TRBV9, the J call TRBJ1-2, with 7 bases aligning to TRBD1. The CDR3 is made up of 13 amino acids. With 2 bases clipped from V and 8 bases from J, the junction kept 6 bases outside the gene matches. The V gene's germline CDR1 is SGDLS and CDR2 YYNGEE. This CDR3 is CASSVTGDEGYTF. DNA of the CDR3: TGTGCCAGCAGCGTTACAGGGGACGAGGGCTACACCTTC.

The chain recombines TRBV7-2 with TRBJ2-1; D is unresolved. The CDR3 runs to 15 residues. V gave up 1 base and J gave up 9 bases, with 16 bases separating them. CDR1 and CDR2 (germline): SGHTA, FQGNSA. CDR3 nucleotides: TGTGCCAGCAGCTTAGTACTACCCCCTAGGAGTGAGCAGTTCTTC. It is translated as CASSLVLPPRSEQFF.

The rearrangement joins TRBV6-6 to TRBJ1-5; the match to TRBD1 covers 8 bases. From germline, CDR1 is MNHNY and CDR2 SVGAGI (reference sequence). The CDR3 covers 14 residues. With V trimmed by 5 bases and J by 5 bases, 5 bases remained unmatched. The CDR3 here is CASSPRTGYQPQHF. The CDR3 nucleotides are TGTGCCAGCAGTCCAAGGACAGGGTATCAGCCCCAGCATTTT.

The chain has TRBV27 and TRBJ1-2; a possible D gene is TRBD1 (5 bases). Trimming stripped 2 bases from V and 5 bases from J, with 18 bases between. The CDR3 is 16 amino acids. Germline V CDR1 and CDR2: MNHEY, SMNVEV (reference sequence). DNA for the CDR3: TGTGCCAGCAGTTTACGACTAGGGGCGGGAGGATATGGCTACACCTTC. It yields the protein CASSLRLGAGGYGYTF.

The J gene is TRBJ2-5, the V gene TRBV19; TRBD2 aligns across 10 bases. Germline assignment: CDR1 LNHDA and CDR2 SQIVND (reference sequence). With V trimmed by 3 bases and J by 7 bases, 11 bases remained unmatched. This CDR3 comprises 16 residues. The CDR3 is CASSIGSLAGEGTQYF. The CDR3 region has the DNA TGTGCCAGTAGTATTGGAAGCCTAGCGGGAGAAGGGACCCAGTACTTC.

The chain has TRBV2 and TRBJ2-2; 9 bases agree with TRBD2. J was trimmed by 5 bases and V by 5 bases; bases with no gene match: 6. Germline CDR1 SNHLY, CDR2 FYNNEI. The CDR3 contains 15 residues. CDR3 DNA sequence: TGTGCCAGCAGTAGTTCTAGCGGGAATACCGGGGAGCTGTTTTTT. Its protein is CASSSSSGNTGELFF. The variable domain in full, with the rest retrieved from reference TRBV2 and TRBJ2-2, is EPEVTQTPSHQVTQMGQEVILRCVPISNHLYFYWYRQILGQKVEFLVSFYNNEISEKSEIFDDQFSVERPDGSNFTLKIRSTKLEDSAMYFCASSSSSGNTGELFFGEGSRLTVL.

This clone has only one observation. The J gene is TRBJ1-2, the V gene TRBV4-3; D uncertain. The V gene lost 0 bases and the J gene lost 5 bases, with 7 bases spanning the gap. Germline CDR1 reads LGHNA; CDR2 reads YSLEER. This CDR3 spans 13 amino acids. As DNA, the CDR3 is TGCGCCAGCAGCCAAGAACAGTTATATGGCTACACCTTC. This sequence encodes CASSQEQLYGYTF.

This clone was counted once. The rearrangement links TRBV7-2 to TRBJ2-7; unclear D gene. V was pared by 4 bases and J by 3 bases, with 7 bases between. The CDR3 sequence is 12 residues long. CDR1 and CDR2 from the germline V gene are SGHTA and FQGNSA. Written as DNA, the CDR3 is TGTGCCAGCAGCTCGCGTATCTACGAGCAGTACTTC. The encoded protein is CASSSRIYEQYF.